This TCR beta chain was sequenced during a study of blood T cells in healthy people across ages. This clonotype was detected only a few times. Its antigen is as yet unknown. Study-wide points: Whereas aged donors had fewer naive CD4+ cells, long-lived donors had more of them and higher diversity.

V trimming: 5 bases; J trimming: 6 bases; junction bases outside the gene matches: 25. Germline assignment: CDR1 SGHTA and CDR2 FQGTGA. This CDR3 is built from 22 residues. A J-beta primer mix and a sample-barcoded 5' primer were used in a second PCR of about 7 to 12 cycles. Template switching added a 12-random-nucleotide identifier to every cDNA molecule. Using its own MiXCR run on the 5' RACE reads, TCRdb lists one record per CDR3 protein. The sample has hundreds of thousands of distinct CDR3 sequences, about 56% seen once. The receptor was derived from a man between 35 and 55 years old in good health. The source material was blood. The J gene is TRBJ2-1, the V gene TRBV7-3; 13 positions match TRBD2. CDR3 nucleotides: TGTGCCAGCAGCCAAGACCGCCTAGGGGGCCCCGGGACTAGCGGGGCCCCCAATGAGCAGTTCTTC. Protein sequence: CASSQDRLGGPGTSGAPNEQFF. Filled out from reference TRBV7-3 and TRBJ2-1, the complete variable domain reads GAGVSQTPSNKVTEKGKYVELRCDPISGHTALYWYRQSLGQGPEFLIYFQGTGAADDSGLPNDRFFAVRPEGSVSTLKIQRTERGDSAVYLCASSQDRLGGPGTSGAPNEQFFGPGTRLTVL.